This T cell receptor beta chain was retrieved from a study of T cells in Graves' hyperthyroidism and ophthalmopathy. This clonotype was counted only a few times. The investigators amplified TCR beta CDR3 regions from RNA transcripts. An initial round of RT-PCR targeting the TCR CDR3 relied on the HTBI primer set. One entry per CDR3 protein results from TCRdb running MiXCR on the multiplex PCR reads. The table lists some 600,000 distinct CDR3 sequences, about 15% of them singletons. Thyroid ultrasound and orbital computed tomography, with clinical symptoms and serum thyroxine and TRAb, informed diagnoses. The source of this sequence is a woman aged 25-40 years with Graves' hyperthyroidism that later progressed to Graves' ophthalmopathy. The source material was blood.

This CDR3 reads CSARAPLAAYEQYF. CDR3 sequence (DNA): TGCAGTGCTAGAGCACCACTAGCGGCCTACGAGCAGTACTTC. This sequence joins TRBV20-1 and TRBJ2-7, with 8 bases matching TRBD2. Germline V gives CDR1 DFQATT, CDR2 SNEGSKA (reference sequence). The length of the CDR3 is 14 residues. V lost 1 base, J lost 2 bases, and 4 bases stayed unmatched.